These 3 T cell receptor beta chains originate from one sample sequenced in a study of shared clonotypes between healthy human individuals. Some clones are missing from TCRdb's copy, which holds only in-frame ones; the method was immunoSEQ multiplex PCR. Of roughly 1,500,000 clones detected, roughly 98.5% appear once; the ten largest clones hold roughly 0.35%. Sequenced: naive CD4+ T cells sorted from blood. Subset described: CD45RA+ positively selected. The receptors stem from a man aged 25-45 years in good health.

The chain links TRBV18 to TRBJ1-1, with D maybe TRBD1 (6 bases). The CDR3 covers 15 residues. The V end lost 0 bases, the J end lost 4 bases, and 12 bases lay between the germline ends. Germline-derived CDR1 and CDR2 are KGHSH and LQKENI. This CDR3 reads CASSPPLTGGTEAFF. CDR3 DNA: TGTGCCAGCTCACCACCATTGACAGGCGGCACTGAAGCTTTCTTT. The entire variable domain, with the rest obtained from reference TRBV18 and TRBJ1-1, is as follows: NAGVMQNPRHLVRRRGQEARLRCSPMKGHSHVYWYRQLPEEGLKFMVYLQKENIIDESGMPKERFSAEFPKEGPSILRIQQVVRGDSAAYFCASSPPLTGGTEAFFGQGTRLTVV.

This clone was detected once. DNA of the CDR3: TGTGCCAGCAGTCGTCTAGCGGGAGGTGGGACAGATACGCAGTATTTT. Protein sequence: CASSRLAGGGTDTQYF. The gene calls are TRBV27 and TRBJ2-3; 11 bases are shared with TRBD2. The V gene's germline CDR1 is MNHEY and CDR2 SMNVEV (reference sequence). There are 16 residues in the CDR3. The J segment lost 3 bases and the V segment lost 5 bases, leaving 7 bases of the junction unmatched.

V gene TRBV5-1 combines with J gene TRBJ1-2, with 8 bases that match TRBD1. The CDR3 covers 14 residues. Germline V gene sequence: CDR1 SGHRS, CDR2 YFSETQ. V gave up 4 bases and J gave up 7 bases; unmatched junction bases: 9. The CDR3 DNA reads as TGCGCCAGCAGCGTGTTACAGGGGGGGACTGGCTACACCTTC. Protein sequence: CASSVLQGGTGYTF.